These 15 T cell receptor beta chains share one sample of origin, sequenced in a study of regulatory T cells in long-lasting Graves disease. TCR beta libraries were built with iRepertoire HTBI primers and Arm-PCR of CDR3 regions. Each CDR3 protein gets one entry after TCRdb re-called the multiplex PCR reads with MiXCR. The top ten hold about 24% of the sample, which has roughly 380,000 distinct CDR3 sequences, 15% to 18% seen once. Regarding time point: newly diagnosed GD, antithyroid drugs for less than 3 months. After RNA was extracted from PBMCs, the TCR library was made from it. Sequencing used peripheral blood mononuclear cells (PBMCs), obtained at new diagnosis, from a patient treated with antithyroid drugs. The source is a female donor with Graves disease.

As regards this clonotype: One junction end disagrees with the germline gene, perhaps due to a read error. The chain couples TRBV28 to TRBJ2-1; possibly TRBD2 for D (5 bases). Per germline, CDR1 MDHEN and CDR2 SYDVKM. The CDR3 has 12 residues. The CDR3 loop is CASSPQPTLRVF. The CDR3 DNA sequence: TGTGCCAGCAGTCCGCAGCCCACCTTGAGGGTCTTC.

This clonotype was detected ten times or more. The V call is TRBV28, the J call TRBJ2-3; unclear D gene. The germline V gene encodes CDR1 MDHEN and CDR2 SYDVKM. The CDR3 runs to 13 residues. Trimming took off 4 bases at V and 3 bases at J, with 8 bases between the two ends. DNA for the CDR3: TGTGCCAGCAGTTCCCCCCTGACAGATACGCAGTATTTT. It yields the protein CASSSPLTDTQYF.

This clonotype has ten or more counts. The chain couples TRBV7-2 to TRBJ1-1; no reliable D call. Germline CDR1 reads SGHTA; CDR2 reads FQGNSA. This CDR3 has 14 amino acids. V was trimmed by 2 bases and J by 0 bases, leaving 7 bases between them. For the CDR3, the DNA is TGTGCCAGCAGCTTAACTTCAGTGAACACTGAAGCTTTCTTT. Its translation is CASSLTSVNTEAFF. The whole variable domain, filled in from reference TRBV7-2 and TRBJ1-1, reads GAGVSQSPSNKVTEKGKDVELRCDPISGHTALYWYRQSLGQGLEFLIYFQGNSAPDKSGLPSDRFSAERTGGSVSTLTIQRTQQEDSAVYLCASSLTSVNTEAFFGQGTRLTVV.

The chain recombines TRBV10-3 with TRBJ2-1; D is possibly TRBD1 (6 bases). Between the trimmed V and J ends, which lost 5 bases and 0 bases, there was a span of 17 bases. Germline V CDR1 and CDR2: ENHRY, SYGVKD. This CDR3 contains 17 residues. The CDR3 nucleotides are TGTGCCATCAGTAAGAAGGACAGCCATAACTCCTACAATGAGCAGTTCTTC. Translating it yields CAISKKDSHNSYNEQFF.

About this clonotype itself: A much more abundant neighbour one base away suggests this may be a read error. The conserved final phenylalanine or tryptophan is absent from the CDR3, which likely points to a read error. The gene calls are TRBV15 and TRBJ2-5; no definite D call. V was pared by 0 bases and J by 2 bases, with 4 bases between. The CDR3 has 13 amino acids. In germline, CDR1 is LNHNV, CDR2 YYDKDF (reference sequence). This chain's CDR3 is CATSRDQQETQYS. The CDR3 coding sequence is TGTGCCACCAGCAGAGATCAGCAAGAGACCCAGTACTCC.

The table lists this clonotype with many counts. The V call is TRBV28, the J call TRBJ2-3; D not certain. Germline values: CDR1 MDHEN, CDR2 SYDVKM. Trimming left V 8 bases short and J 1 base short, with 4 bases between. The CDR3 spans 11 residues. The CDR3: CASDGTDTQYF. The CDR3 region has the DNA TGTGCCAGCGATGGCACAGATACGCAGTATTTT.

This clonotype was detected ten times or more. The chain combines TRBV4-3 with TRBJ1-1; D remains unclear. The V and J ends lost 1 base and 6 bases respectively, with 15 bases between them. There are 15 residues in the CDR3. The germline V gene has CDR1 LGHNA and CDR2 YSLEER. The CDR3 loop is CASSQVGRGRAEAFF. The CDR3 DNA follows: TGCGCCAGCAGCCAAGTCGGGAGAGGGAGGGCTGAAGCTTTCTTT.

This clonotype was seen a handful of times. The chain joins TRBV24-1 to TRBJ2-7; D is unclear. The CDR3 runs 11 residues. Germline V CDR1 and CDR2: KGHDR, SFDVKD. The V end lost 4 bases, the J end lost 5 bases, and 5 bases lay between the germline ends. CDR3 nucleotide sequence: TGTGCCACCAGTGACCGCCACGAGCAGTACTTC. Protein product: CATSDRHEQYF.

The chain has TRBV28 and TRBJ2-1; 9 positions agree with TRBD1. V lost 2 bases and J lost 9; bases outside the gene matches: 8. The CDR3 sequence is 15 residues long. Germline-derived CDR1 and CDR2 are MDHEN and SYDVKM. The CDR3 is CASSLGQGLAGEQFF. The CDR3 DNA follows: TGTGCCAGCAGTTTAGGACAGGGGTTGGCAGGTGAGCAGTTCTTC.

Comments on this clonotype: A much larger clone is a single base away; this may be a read error. V usage is TRBV7-2 and J usage is TRBJ1-2, with D perhaps matching TRBD1 (5 bases). This CDR3 is built from 13 residues. From germline, CDR1 is SGHTA and CDR2 FQGNSA. In nucleotides, the CDR3 is TGTGCCTGCAGTCCGGGGGGGTACTATGGCTACACCTTC. This translates into CACSPGGYYGYTF. Using reference TRBV7-2 and TRBJ1-2 for the parts outside the CDR3, the full variable domain is GAGVSQSPSNKVTEKGKDVELRCDPISGHTALYWYRQSLGQGLEFLIYFQGNSAPDKSGLPSDRFSAERTGGSVSTLTIQRTQQEDSAVYLCACSPGGYYGYTFGSGTRLTVV.

This clonotype was counted a few times. This chain connects TRBV15 to TRBJ2-1, with D perhaps matching TRBD1 or TRBD2 (6 bases each). Germline values: CDR1 LNHNV, CDR2 YYDKDF (reference sequence). CDR3 size: 12 residues. The V end lost 8 bases, the J end lost 8 bases, and 13 bases lay between the germline ends. CDR3 residues: CATARGADEQFF. The CDR3 bases are TGTGCCACCGCGAGGGGGGCCGATGAGCAGTTCTTC.

This clonotype has only a few counts. A much larger clone differs by one base, so this may be a read error. The rearrangement links TRBV6-5 to TRBJ2-7, with TRBD2 matching 9 bases. There are 14 residues in the CDR3. Germline lookup yields CDR1 MNHEY and CDR2 SVGAGI. V trimming: 3 bases; J trimming: 5 bases; junction bases outside the gene matches: 5. CDR3 amino acids: CASSYVAGAHEQYF. CDR3 coding DNA: TGTGCCAGCAGTTATGTAGCGGGGGCCCACGAGCAGTACTTC.

In regard to this clonotype: A read error is possible here, since a much larger clone lies one base away. The chain is built from TRBV7-3 and TRBJ2-5, with TRBD2 identical over 7 bases. The CDR3 runs to 14 residues. V lost 5 bases and J lost 11; bases outside the gene matches: 14. The V gene's germline CDR1 is SGHTA and CDR2 FQGTGA. The CDR3 sequence is CASSPAGGVYEQYF. DNA for the CDR3: TGTGCCAGCAGCCCCGCTGGGGGGGTATATGAGCAGTACTTC.

The chain recombines TRBV5-6 with TRBJ2-2; D is tentatively TRBD1 or TRBD2 (5 bases each). The V gene lost 4 bases and the J gene lost 7 bases, with 20 bases spanning the gap. Germline loops: CDR1 SGHDT, CDR2 YYEEEE. This CDR3 region has 16 residues. The CDR3, as DNA: TGTGCCAGCAGCCTCTGGTGGGGGACCCTCGGCGGGGAGCTGTTTTTT. Translated: CASSLWWGTLGGELFF.

This clonotype was detected ten times or more. The CDR3, as DNA: TGTGCCAGCAGAACCGAGGGAGGAACTAACTATGGCTACACCTTC. This encodes CASRTEGGTNYGYTF. The chain couples TRBV28 to TRBJ1-2; D is undetermined. With 6 bases removed from V and 0 bases from J, the gap between germline ends came to 14 bases. Germline-derived CDR1 and CDR2 are MDHEN and SYDVKM. The CDR3 spans 15 residues.